This T cell receptor (beta chain) appears in the sequencing data of a study of blood T cell repertoires in COVID-19. At the level of the study: Acute-phase and convalescent COVID-19 samples originated in the United States, Italy and Spain. T cells, B-cell-depleted T cells, or PBMCs supplied cDNA or gDNA.

J was trimmed by 2 bases and V by 3 bases; bases with no gene match: 10. Germline V gene sequence: CDR1 LNHDA, CDR2 SQIVND (reference sequence). This CDR3 spans 17 amino acids. Original analysis: The authors estimated nucleated cell counts from reference gene primer amplification. Sequencing was performed with immunoSEQ multiplex PCR; in TCRdb, only in-frame clones are kept and a portion is missing. The DNA gave D and trimming, while V, J and clone size come from that table. The sample includes hundreds of thousands of clones, around 83% of them seen just once. Sample: peripheral blood. V gene TRBV19 combines with J gene TRBJ2-3, with TRBD2 identical over 8 bases. The receptor comes from a woman between 55 and 75 years old with active or convalescent COVID-19. CDR3 coding DNA: TGTGCCAGTAGTATCGCCAGCGGGGGAGGGGTCACAGATACGCAGTATTTT. Encoded protein: CASSIASGGGVTDTQYF.